This passage covers 14 T cell receptor beta chains from one sample sequenced in a study of shared clonotypes between healthy human individuals. Only in-frame clones appear in the TCRdb table, and some are missing; sequencing was by immunoSEQ multiplex PCR. This sample yields roughly 520,000 clones, of which roughly 95% are seen a single time; 0.064% belongs to the top ten. Sequenced: naive CD4+ T cells sorted from blood. Noted subset: CD45RA+ positively selected. Every receptor here comes from a woman aged 25 to 45 in good health.

The chain recombines TRBV29-1 with TRBJ2-2, with TRBD2 as a possible D gene (6 bases). This CDR3 has 12 residues. Germline V gene data show CDR1 as SQVTM and CDR2 as ANQGSEA. Trimming left V 7 bases short and J 4 bases short, with 10 bases between. This CDR3 is CSAGTSTGELFF. CDR3 DNA: TGCAGCGCCGGGACTTCCACCGGGGAGCTGTTTTTT.

The chain links TRBV28 to TRBJ2-7; perhaps TRBD1 as D (5 bases). Looked up from germline, CDR1 is MDHEN and CDR2 is SYDVKM. V lost 6 bases and J 4 bases, leaving 10 bases between the germline ends. The CDR3 has 12 residues. DNA of the CDR3: TGTGCCAGCAGGCAGACAGTGTACGAGCAGTACTTC. Its protein is CASRQTVYEQYF.

The count of this clone is one. The chain couples TRBV5-1 to TRBJ2-5; TRBD1 matches at 9 bases. The CDR3 totals 16 residues. V lost 7 bases and J lost 1; bases outside the gene matches: 11. CDR1 is SGHRS, CDR2 YFSETQ, per germline. The DNA for the CDR3 is TGCGCCAGCGTGGCACGGACAGGGGTAGGCCAAGAGACCCAGTACTTC. Translation: CASVARTGVGQETQYF.

V is TRBV15 and J is TRBJ2-5; 10 nucleotides agree with TRBD1. The CDR3 spans 16 residues. V was clipped by 3 bases and J by 5 bases; unmatched bases: 9. CDR1 and CDR2 from the germline V gene are LNHNV and YYDKDF (reference sequence). The CDR3 bases are TGTGCCACCAGCAGGGGGACAGGGGAGTGGATGGAGACCCAGTACTTC. It yields the protein CATSRGTGEWMETQYF.

This chain uses TRBV7-9 with TRBJ1-1; D might be TRBD1 (5 bases). V was clipped by 4 bases and J by 2 bases, with 8 bases between them. CDR1 SEHNR and CDR2 FQNEAQ come from the germline V gene (reference sequence). This CDR3 is built from 13 residues. The CDR3 DNA reads as TGTGCCAGCAGCTGGGACGAAAACACTGAAGCTTTCTTT. It translates to CASSWDENTEAFF.

The V call is TRBV6-5, the J call TRBJ1-1, with D possibly matching TRBD1 (5 bases). V was pared by 0 bases and J by 11 bases, with 13 bases between. Germline values: CDR1 MNHEY, CDR2 SVGAGI. This CDR3 is built from 13 residues. CDR3 sequence (DNA): TGTGCCAGCAGTTACTCGTCGGGGGTAGTCGCTTTCTTT. Its translation is CASSYSSGVVAFF.

This clone was counted once. This sequence joins TRBV5-1 and TRBJ2-5; no firm D call. The V gene's germline CDR1 is SGHRS and CDR2 YFSETQ. The CDR3 has 15 amino acids. Trimming stripped 2 bases from V and 5 bases from J, with 16 bases between. The CDR3 region has the DNA TGCGCCAGCAGCTTTCCGGGCGGTCTGGGGGAGACCCAGTACTTC. Its protein product is CASSFPGGLGETQYF.

Concerning this clone itself: This specimen includes other DNA sequences encoding the same CDR3. The J gene is TRBJ2-1, the V gene TRBV5-1; 7 nucleotides match TRBD2. Germline V CDR1 and CDR2: SGHRS, YFSETQ. CDR3 length: 14 amino acids. V was pared by 0 bases and J by 4 bases, with 1 base of the junction left unmatched. The CDR3: CASSLVSGYNEQFF. Written as DNA, the CDR3 is TGCGCCAGCAGCTTGGTTAGCGGGTACAATGAGCAGTTCTTC. The full variable domain, in which reference TRBV5-1 and TRBJ2-1 provide the parts outside the CDR3, is KAGVTQTPRYLIKTRGQQVTLSCSPISGHRSVSWYQQTPGQGLQFLFEYFSETQRNKGNFPGRFSGRQFSNSRSEMNVSTLELGDSALYLCASSLVSGYNEQFFGPGTRLTVL.

This clone was observed once. The chain employs TRBV11-2 and TRBJ2-4; 7 positions agree with TRBD1. This CDR3 has 15 residues. Germline loops: CDR1 SGHAT, CDR2 FQNNGV. V lost 5 bases to trimming and J lost 1 base; unmatched junction nucleotides: 5. This CDR3 is CASSRKGAAKNIQYF. The CDR3 DNA sequence: TGTGCCAGCAGCCGCAAGGGGGCGGCCAAAAACATTCAGTACTTC.

The chain joins TRBV19 to TRBJ1-5; D is uncertain. In germline, CDR1 is LNHDA, CDR2 SQIVND (reference sequence). Trimming left V 3 bases short and J 4 bases short, with 13 bases between. The CDR3 runs to 15 residues. The CDR3 nucleotides read TGTGCCAGTAGTATCCCCGCAGCCGGAAATCAGCCCCAGCATTTT. Protein sequence: CASSIPAAGNQPQHF.

The J gene is TRBJ2-1, the V gene TRBV7-2; 16 positions match TRBD2. After removal of 6 bases from V and 4 bases from J, the junction contained 6 bases not matched to a gene. In germline, CDR1 is SGHTA, CDR2 FQGNSA. The CDR3 runs 17 residues. The CDR3 coding sequence is TGTGCCAGCAGTCCACCGGGACTAGCGGGAGGGTACAATGAGCAGTTCTTC. Translating it yields CASSPPGLAGGYNEQFF.

The chain combines TRBV29-1 with TRBJ2-5; 14 bases are a match to TRBD2. The germline V gene encodes CDR1 SQVTM and CDR2 ANQGSEA. The CDR3 spans 15 residues. The J segment lost 4 bases and the V segment lost 6 bases, leaving 7 bases of the junction unmatched. CDR3 sequence reads: CSVGTSGSVRETQYF. The CDR3 DNA reads as TGCAGCGTGGGGACTAGCGGGAGTGTGCGAGAGACCCAGTACTTC.

This rearrangement joins TRBV9 to TRBJ1-3; 9 positions agree with TRBD1. Germline trimming cut 4 bases from V and 2 bases from J; bases unmatched to any gene: 4. This CDR3 has 15 amino acids. Germline V lookup: CDR1 SGDLS, CDR2 YYNGEE. CDR3 sequence (DNA): TGTGCCAGCAGCCTTGGGGACAGGGCTGGAAACACCATATATTTT. Amino acids: CASSLGDRAGNTIYF.

The chain couples TRBV6-5 to TRBJ2-3; perhaps TRBD2 as D (6 bases). The germline gives CDR1 MNHEY, CDR2 SVGAGI. V shed 5 bases and J shed 3 bases, with 12 bases lying between them. The CDR3 is made up of 14 amino acids. CDR3 loop: CASSHPRGTDTQYF. CDR3 DNA: TGTGCCAGCAGTCACCCTCGGGGGACAGATACGCAGTATTTT.